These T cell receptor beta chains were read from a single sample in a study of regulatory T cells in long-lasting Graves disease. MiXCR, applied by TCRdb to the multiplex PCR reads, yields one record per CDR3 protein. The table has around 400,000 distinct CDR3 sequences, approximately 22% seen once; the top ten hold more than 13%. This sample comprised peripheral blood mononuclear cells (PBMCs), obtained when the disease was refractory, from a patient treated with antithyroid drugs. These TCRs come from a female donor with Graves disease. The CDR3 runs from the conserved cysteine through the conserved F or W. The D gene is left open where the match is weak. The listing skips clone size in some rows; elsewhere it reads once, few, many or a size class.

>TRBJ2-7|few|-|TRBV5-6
CASSRRREILHEQYF
TGTGCCAGCAGCCGCCGACGAGAAATCCTACACGAGCAGTACTTC
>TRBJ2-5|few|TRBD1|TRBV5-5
CASSLWTGGEETQYF
TGTGCCAGCAGCTTGTGGACAGGGGGGGAAGAGACCCAGTACTTC
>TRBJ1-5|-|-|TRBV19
CASSREGYSNQPQHF
TGTGCCAGTAGTAGGGAGGGGTATAGCAATCAGCCCCAGCATTTT
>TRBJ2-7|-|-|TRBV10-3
CAISDNNYEQYF
TGTGCCATCAGTGATAACAACTACGAGCAGTACTTC
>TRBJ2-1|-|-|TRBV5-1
CASSLVNNLYNEQFF
TGCGCCAGCAGCTTGGTGAACAACCTGTACAATGAGCAGTTCTTC
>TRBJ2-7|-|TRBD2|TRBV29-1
CSVVAGGEQYF
TGCAGCGTTGTAGCGGGAGGCGAGCAGTACTTC
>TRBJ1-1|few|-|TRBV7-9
CASSNMRGARMNTEAFF
TGTGCCAGCAGCAACATGAGGGGGGCTCGGATGAACACTGAAGCTTTCTTT
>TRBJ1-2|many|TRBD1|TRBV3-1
CASSQEGGRGYTF
TGTGCCAGCAGCCAAGAAGGGGGCAGGGGCTACACCTTC
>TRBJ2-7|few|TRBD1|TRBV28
CASSFALGQTYEQYF
TGTGCCAGCAGTTTTGCTCTGGGACAGACCTACGAGCAGTACTTC
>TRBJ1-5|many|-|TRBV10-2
CASSAQGNQPQHF
TGCGCCAGCAGTGCGCAGGGCAATCAGCCCCAGCATTTT
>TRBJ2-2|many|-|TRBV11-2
CASSLYQSTGELFF
TGTGCCAGCAGCTTGTACCAGAGCACCGGGGAGCTGTTTTTT
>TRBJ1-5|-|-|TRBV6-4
CASSDFPSNQPQHF
TGTGCCAGCAGTGACTTTCCCAGCAATCAGCCCCAGCATTTT
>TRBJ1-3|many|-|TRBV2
CASNSPGGPSGNTIYF
TGTGCCAGCAATAGCCCAGGAGGGCCCTCTGGAAACACCATATATTTT
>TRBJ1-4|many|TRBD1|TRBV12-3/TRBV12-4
CASGGTGEGKLFF
TGTGCCAGCGGGGGGACAGGGGAGGGAAAACTGTTTTTT
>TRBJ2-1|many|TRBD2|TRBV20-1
CSARTSGAEQFF
TGCAGTGCTAGAACTAGCGGGGCCGAGCAGTTCTTC
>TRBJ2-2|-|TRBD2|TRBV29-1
CSVEVLLAGSANTGELFF
TGCAGCGTTGAAGTATTACTAGCGGGGTCGGCGAACACCGGGGAGCTGTTTTTT
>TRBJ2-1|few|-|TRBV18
CASSLRTELYNEQFF
TGTGCCAGCTCACTGAGGACAGAACTCTACAATGAGCAGTTCTTC
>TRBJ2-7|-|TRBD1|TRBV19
CASSKQGARDRSYEQYF
TGTGCCAGTAGTAAGCAGGGGGCTCGGGACAGGTCCTACGAGCAGTACTTC
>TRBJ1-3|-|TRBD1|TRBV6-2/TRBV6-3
CASSQGQGVGNTIYF
TGTGCCAGCAGTCAGGGACAGGGGGTAGGAAACACCATATATTTT
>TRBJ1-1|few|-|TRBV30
CAWSPTVNTEAFF
TGTGCCTGGAGTCCGACAGTGAACACTGAAGCTTTCTTT
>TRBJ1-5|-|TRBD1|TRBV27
CASSFTGGMGQPQHF
TGTGCCAGCAGTTTTACAGGGGGAATGGGTCAGCCCCAGCATTTT
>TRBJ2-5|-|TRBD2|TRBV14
CASSQDWRRAGGLETQYF
TGTGCCAGCAGCCAAGATTGGCGGAGAGCGGGAGGTTTAGAGACCCAGTACTTC
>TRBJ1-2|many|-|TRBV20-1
CSARDWGYGYTF
TGCAGTGCTAGAGATTGGGGCTATGGCTACACCTTC
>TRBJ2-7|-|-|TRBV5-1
CASSLERVYPYEQYF
TGCGCCAGCAGCCTGGAGCGGGTCTACCCCTACGAGCAGTACTTC
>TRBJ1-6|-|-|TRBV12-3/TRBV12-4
CASSPDSPLHF
TGTGCCAGCAGTCCGGATTCACCCCTCCACTTT
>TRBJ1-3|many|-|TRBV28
CATGARRTGNTIYF
TGTGCCACCGGGGCAAGAAGGACTGGAAACACCATATATTTT
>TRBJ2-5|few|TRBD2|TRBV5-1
CASSLRTSGQETQYF
TGCGCCAGCAGCTTGAGGACTAGCGGGCAAGAGACCCAGTACTTC
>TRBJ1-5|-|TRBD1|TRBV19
CASSLPGQVSQPQHF
TGTGCCAGTAGCCTTCCGGGACAGGTCAGTCAGCCCCAGCATTTT
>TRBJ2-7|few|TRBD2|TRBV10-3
CATGGPGGGDGQYF
TGTGCCACCGGAGGGCCGGGGGGTGGAGACGGGCAGTACTTC
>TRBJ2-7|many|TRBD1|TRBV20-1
CSASRGQGNYEQYF
TGCAGTGCTAGCAGGGGGCAGGGAAACTACGAGCAGTACTTC
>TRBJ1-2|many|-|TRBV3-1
CASSQRGDGYTF
TGTGCCAGCAGCCAAAGGGGGGATGGCTACACCTTC
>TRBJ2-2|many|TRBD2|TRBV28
CASSSLAAYTGELFF
TGTGCCAGCAGTTCCCTAGCGGCATACACCGGGGAGCTGTTTTTT
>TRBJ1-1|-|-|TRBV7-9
CASSLFQGLNTEAFF
TGTGCCAGCAGCTTGTTTCAGGGATTGAACACTGAAGCTTTCTTT
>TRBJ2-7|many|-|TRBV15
CATSRDPGDYEQYF
TGTGCCACCAGCAGAGATCCTGGGGACTACGAGCAGTACTTC
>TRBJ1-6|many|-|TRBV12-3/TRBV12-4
CASSEAGRENSPLHF
TGTGCCAGCAGCGAAGCAGGGAGGGAAAATTCACCCCTCCACTTT
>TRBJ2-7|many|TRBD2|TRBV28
CASSSAVQKGELAGAYEQYF
TGTGCCAGCAGTTCGGCGGTCCAGAAAGGGGAACTAGCGGGAGCCTACGAGCAGTACTTC
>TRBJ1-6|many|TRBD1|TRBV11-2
CASSRRDRGSPLHF
TGTGCCAGCAGCCGGAGGGACAGGGGCTCACCCCTCCACTTT
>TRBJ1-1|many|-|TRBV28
CASSLGGADEAFF
TGTGCCAGCAGCCTGGGGGGGGCTGATGAAGCTTTCTTT
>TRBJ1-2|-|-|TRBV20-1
CSAPTEDVRGYTF
TGCAGTGCACCGACGGAGGATGTTAGGGGCTACACCTTC
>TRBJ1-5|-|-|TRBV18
CASSKTRDQPQHF
TGTGCCAGCTCAAAGACAAGAGATCAGCCCCAGCATTTT
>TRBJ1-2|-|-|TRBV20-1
CSAKKGYTF
TGCAGTGCTAAGAAGGGCTACACCTTC
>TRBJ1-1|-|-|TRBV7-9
CASSKTGVAEAFF
TGTGCCAGCAGCAAGACCGGGGTGGCTGAAGCTTTCTTT